A selection of T cell receptor beta chains follows, all from one sample in a study of T-cell reconstitution after alpha-beta-depleted transplantation in children. TCRdb called the PCR reads again in MiXCR, with one record for every CDR3 protein. The top ten hold approximately 4.1% of the sample, which has about 610,000 distinct CDR3 sequences, over 9.5% seen once. The sequencing used PBMCs from the stem cell graft donor, collected from the stem cell graft. These receptors were collected from a human donor who donated a stem cell graft to a child with acute myeloid leukemia. CDR3s include the opening cysteine and the closing phenylalanine or tryptophan. Clone size, where shown, is once, few, many, or a class for clones that have expanded.

clone size,J gene,V gene,CDR3 protein
-,TRBJ2-5,TRBV7-2,CASSLYAETQYF
-,TRBJ2-3,TRBV11-2,CASSSVLGLAISTDTQYF
-,TRBJ1-2,TRBV7-3,CASSSPGLGYTF
-,TRBJ2-1,TRBV6-2/TRBV6-3,CASRVLREQFF
few,TRBJ2-7,TRBV28,CASSSIGLSYEQYF
-,TRBJ1-5,TRBV7-2,CASSSSTGGYQPQHF
-,TRBJ2-5,TRBV24-1,CATSDAGQGGETQYF
-,TRBJ2-2,TRBV19,CASSIGTVDTGELFF
-,TRBJ2-7,TRBV15,CATSGTQEVRDSRGEQYF
many,TRBJ2-1,TRBV20-1,CSARELAGDGWDEQFF
-,TRBJ2-1,TRBV19,CASSGATASSYNEQFF
many,TRBJ1-3,TRBV15,CATSRGPSRNTIYF
many,TRBJ1-5,TRBV7-9,CASSLGRDQPQHF
few,TRBJ2-7,TRBV20-1,CSVQGGLAGVIVYEQYF
-,TRBJ1-2,TRBV4-3,CASSQESQANYGYTF
few,TRBJ2-2,TRBV5-1,CASSLIVLEATGELFF
many,TRBJ2-7,TRBV20-1,CSATRGDRGYEQYF
few,TRBJ2-7,TRBV9,CASSVTGTGKYEQYF
few,TRBJ2-5,TRBV10-3,CAISEYRSVGETQYF
-,TRBJ2-2,TRBV29-1,CSVAGTRTSGSGTGELFF
few,TRBJ2-1,TRBV6-1,CASSPGLASAGEQFF
-,TRBJ2-3,TRBV9,CASSTEGTGHTQYF
few,TRBJ2-4,TRBV7-2,CASSGDRNIQYF
-,TRBJ2-1,TRBV20-1,CSARDAGQGYEQFF
many,TRBJ2-7,TRBV20-1,CSVGTSGINEQYF
many,TRBJ2-2,TRBV6-5,CASRPEGNTGELFF
few,TRBJ2-7,TRBV20-1,CSARDSAGGYEQYF
-,TRBJ2-7,TRBV27,CASSTSDRDYEQYF
-,TRBJ2-7,TRBV29-1,CSVERYRGGTYEQYF
-,TRBJ2-3,TRBV18,CASSPAGGRTDTQYF
-,TRBJ2-3,TRBV11-2,CASSASGGLMYTDTQYF
-,TRBJ2-3,TRBV12-3/TRBV12-4,CASRTGTSGTNKEYF
few,TRBJ2-5,TRBV15,CATSRGDRGQETQYF
many,TRBJ1-6,TRBV7-8,CASSLAAGSAPLHF
-,TRBJ2-5,TRBV5-1,CASSVPGGETQYF
many,TRBJ2-7,TRBV12-3/TRBV12-4,CASSLVDPTTTYEQYF
many,TRBJ2-1,TRBV5-1,CASSWDFYNEQFF
-,TRBJ2-1,TRBV4-3,CASSQYGTSGISSYNEQFF
few,TRBJ2-1,TRBV18,CASSPGLAGGPVQFF
many,TRBJ2-3,TRBV3-1,CASSQTGDTQYF
few,TRBJ1-1,TRBV10-3,CAISDLSGTSEAFF
few,TRBJ1-1,TRBV12-3/TRBV12-4,CASSLRQGRGYTEAFF
many,TRBJ2-1,TRBV20-1,CSASSTGGSNNEQFF
-,TRBJ1-5,TRBV18,CASSPGVSNQPQHF
-,TRBJ2-5,TRBV4-3,CASSRGLAAGETQYF
-,TRBJ2-2,TRBV29-1,CSLRGPNTGELFF
many,TRBJ2-3,TRBV10-3,CAISRTDTQYF
few,TRBJ2-2,TRBV30,CAWKILAGVGELFF
-,TRBJ2-1,TRBV7-2,CASPPREGQYIEQFF
-,TRBJ2-3,TRBV27,CASQLLSTDTQYF
few,TRBJ2-2,TRBV9,CASSVSVSGRSDTGELFF
-,TRBJ2-3,TRBV20-1,CSASTLANRDTQYF
-,TRBJ1-1,TRBV3-1,CASSQGFSGVVFEDTEAFF
-,TRBJ2-1,TRBV4-3,CASSRWTGVGQNEQFF
-,TRBJ1-1,TRBV20-1,CSALIDLTSTEAFF
-,TRBJ2-7,TRBV5-1,CASSSQGRPSYEQYF
-,TRBJ2-7,TRBV5-5,CASSGGTGYEQYF
few,TRBJ2-7,TRBV5-6,CASSLSVEQYF
-,TRBJ2-1,TRBV10-3,CAIKAGGPLNEQFF
few,TRBJ1-2,TRBV18,CASSPTTGAPGYTF